The 3 T cell receptor beta chains below were found in one sample sequenced in a study of shared clonotypes between healthy human individuals (dated by TCRdb to 2020 to 2022). The protocol used for the library was the immunoSEQ multiplex PCR assay. Drawn from immuneACCESS, this table holds only the in-frame rearrangements with V and J called that TCRdb kept. Clones are partly lost; checked studies trace under half to an unresolved V gene and leave the rest unexplained. The sample table shows about 1,500,000 clones, and roughly 97% are seen once. The ten biggest clones cover roughly 1.1% of the sample. Material: naive CD4+ T cells sorted from blood. The sample's cell subset or site label, decoded: CD45RA+ positively selected. These receptors were obtained from a man aged 25 to 40 in good health.

The chain has TRBV5-1 and TRBJ2-1; maybe TRBD2 (6 bases). The V end was cut by 1 base, the J end by 4 bases, with 21 bases between. The germline V gene has CDR1 SGHRS and CDR2 YFSETQ. The CDR3 is 18 amino acids. CDR3 bases: TGCGCCAGCAGCTTGTTAACATCAGGAGCGGGCACTTACAATGAGCAGTTCTTC. This sequence encodes CASSLLTSGAGTYNEQFF.

The gene calls are TRBV10-1 and TRBJ2-7; the D is unclear. Germline V gives CDR1 WNHNN, CDR2 SYGVQD (reference sequence). The CDR3 consists of 13 residues. Trimming stripped 9 bases from V and 0 bases from J, with 12 bases between. Written as DNA, the CDR3 is TGCGCCAGGACCACTTACACCTCCTACGAGCAGTACTTC. Protein: CARTTYTSYEQYF.

This chain uses TRBV11-2 with TRBJ2-7; D ambiguous. Germline values: CDR1 SGHAT, CDR2 FQNNGV. V gave up 2 bases and J gave up 4 bases, with 6 bases separating them. The CDR3 sequence is 12 residues long. DNA for the CDR3: TGTGCCAGCAGCTTACGTAGGTACGAGCAGTACTTC. Translation: CASSLRRYEQYF.